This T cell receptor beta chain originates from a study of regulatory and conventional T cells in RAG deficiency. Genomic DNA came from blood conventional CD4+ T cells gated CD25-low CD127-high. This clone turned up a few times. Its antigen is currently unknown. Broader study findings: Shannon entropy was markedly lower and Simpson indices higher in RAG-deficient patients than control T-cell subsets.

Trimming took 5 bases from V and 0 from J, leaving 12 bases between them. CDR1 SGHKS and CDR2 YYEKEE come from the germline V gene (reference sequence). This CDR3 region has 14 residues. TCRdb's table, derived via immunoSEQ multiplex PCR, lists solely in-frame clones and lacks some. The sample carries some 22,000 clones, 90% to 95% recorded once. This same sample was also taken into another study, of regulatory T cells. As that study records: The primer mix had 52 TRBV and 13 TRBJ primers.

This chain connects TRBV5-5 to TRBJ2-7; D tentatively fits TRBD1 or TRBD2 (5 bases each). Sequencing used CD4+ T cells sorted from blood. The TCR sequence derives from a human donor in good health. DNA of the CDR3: TGTGCCAGCAGGTATCGGGACGGCTCCTACGAGCAGTACTTC. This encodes CASRYRDGSYEQYF.